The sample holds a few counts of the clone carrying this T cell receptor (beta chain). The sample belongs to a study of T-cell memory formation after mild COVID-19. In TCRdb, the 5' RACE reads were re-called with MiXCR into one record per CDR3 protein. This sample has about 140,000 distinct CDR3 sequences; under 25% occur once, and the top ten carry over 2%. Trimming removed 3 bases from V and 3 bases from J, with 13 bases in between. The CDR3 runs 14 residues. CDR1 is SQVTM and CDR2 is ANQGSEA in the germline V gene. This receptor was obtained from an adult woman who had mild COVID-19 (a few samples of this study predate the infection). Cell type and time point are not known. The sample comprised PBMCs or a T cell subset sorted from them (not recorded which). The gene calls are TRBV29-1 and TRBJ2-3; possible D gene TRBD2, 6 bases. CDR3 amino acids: CSVEYSAGTDTQYF. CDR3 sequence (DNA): TGCAGCGTTGAGTATTCGGCGGGGACAGATACGCAGTATTTT.